This T cell receptor beta chain was profiled in a study of T cell responses to AZD1222 COVID-19 vaccine. Broader study findings: Spike as a whole was targeted by vaccine-associated CD4 TCRs, dominant at 160-218 and 743-854. Researchers took repertoire samples only after the peak T cell response had come.

Germline CDR1 reads LGHDT; CDR2 reads YNNKEL (reference sequence). The CDR3 covers 14 residues. V was clipped by 1 base and J by 0 bases, with 6 bases between them. In its sample, this clone was seen a few times. Its specificity is unknown. Investigators merged groups given second doses at roughly 4 or roughly 12 weeks. Measured with immunoSEQ multiplex PCR; TCRdb has only the in-frame clones, and not every one. Of around 99,000 clones listed, about 85% are singletons. This specimen was peripheral blood, taken 28 days after the second AZD1222 dose. This TCR was recovered from an adult who received the AZD1222 COVID-19 vaccine. The chain recombines TRBV3-1 (or the pseudogene TRBV3-2) with TRBJ1-1, with unresolved D. Here the CDR3 DNA reads TGTGCCAGCAGCCAAGTTAGGGTGAACACTGAAGCTTTCTTT. It translates to CASSQVRVNTEAFF.